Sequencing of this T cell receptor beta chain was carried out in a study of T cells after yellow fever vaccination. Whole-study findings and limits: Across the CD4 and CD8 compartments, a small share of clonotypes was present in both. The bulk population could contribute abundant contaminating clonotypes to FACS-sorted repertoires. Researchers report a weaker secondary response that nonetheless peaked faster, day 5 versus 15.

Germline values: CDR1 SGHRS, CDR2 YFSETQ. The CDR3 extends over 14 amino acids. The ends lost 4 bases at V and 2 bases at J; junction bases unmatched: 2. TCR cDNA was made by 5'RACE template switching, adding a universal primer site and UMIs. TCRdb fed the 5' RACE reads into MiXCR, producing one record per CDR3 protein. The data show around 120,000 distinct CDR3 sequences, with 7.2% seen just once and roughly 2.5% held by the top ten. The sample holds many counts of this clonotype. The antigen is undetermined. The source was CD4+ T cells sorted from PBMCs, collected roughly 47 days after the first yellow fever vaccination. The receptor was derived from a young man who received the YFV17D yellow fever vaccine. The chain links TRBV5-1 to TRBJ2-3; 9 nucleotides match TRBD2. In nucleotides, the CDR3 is TGCGCCAGCAGCATAGCGGGGGACACAGATACGCAGTATTTT. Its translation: CASSIAGDTDTQYF.